This paragraph reports one TCR beta chain. The sample originates from a study of blood T cell repertoires in COVID-19. Background on the study: Samples representing acute and convalescent COVID-19 were sourced from the United States, Italy and Spain. Sample material is recorded as cDNA or gDNA derived from T cells, B-cell-depleted T cells, or PBMCs.

Authors' data handling: How many nucleated cells were present was estimated from reference gene primer amplification. Using immunoSEQ multiplex PCR, the repertoire was profiled, and TCRdb retains in-frame clones only, with some absent. The DNA gave D and trimming, while V, J and clone size come from that table. This table has roughly 500,000 clones, over 75% appearing once. V dropped 0 bases and J dropped 1 base, with 13 bases sitting between them. Germline CDR1 is LGHDT and CDR2 is YNNKEL (reference sequence). This CDR3 has 16 residues. The clonotype originates from a human donor in a cohort sampled during active COVID-19. What was sequenced was peripheral blood. This sequence joins TRBV3-1 (or the pseudogene TRBV3-2) and TRBJ2-7, with D perhaps TRBD2 (6 bases). CDR3 DNA: TGTGCCAGCAGCCAAGATCCCGGGACTTCATCCTACGAGCAGTACTTC. The encoded protein is CASSQDPGTSSYEQYF.